This T cell receptor beta chain is drawn from a study of blood T cell repertoires in COVID-19. Study context: From T cells, B-cell-depleted T cells, or PBMCs came the material, which was cDNA or gDNA.

V dropped 4 bases and J dropped 8; count of bases not matched to a gene: 11. The CDR3 is 15 residues long. Germline loops: CDR1 SGHRS, CDR2 YFSETQ. Authors' data handling: Amplification of reference gene primers was used by the study to estimate nucleated cell counts. Sequenced by immunoSEQ multiplex PCR; TCRdb stores in-frame clones only, minus some. V, J and clone size are taken as reported in that table, and D and trimming were inferred from the DNA itself. Of tens of thousands of clones listed, roughly four fifths are singletons. Sequenced input: peripheral blood. The chain has TRBV5-1 and TRBJ1-4; 7 bases match TRBD1. The origin of this receptor is a woman aged 55-69 years with acute or convalescent COVID-19. Here the CDR3 reads CASSLRQGGGEKLFF. The DNA of the CDR3 is TGCGCCAGCAGCCTTAGACAGGGCGGAGGGGAAAAACTGTTTTTT.